This T cell receptor (beta chain) stems from a study of CD8 T cells in Susac syndrome (dated by TCRdb to about 2019). Study-level background: Of the Susac syndrome patients who were sequenced, over five had clinically active disease and roughly eight were in clinical remission. At blood withdrawal, Susac syndrome patients were therapy-naive, treated with corticosteroids (with IVIg additionally given to some), or treated with IVIg alone. Whether CD8+ T cell activation and differentiation in Susac syndrome was antigen driven was tested using repertoire sequencing. Overall results and qualifications from the work: In the CD4+ T cell repertoire of Susac syndrome patients, clonal expansion was not detected. The study acknowledged that relatively few individuals were included in the TCR sequencing and HLA analysis.

RNA was extracted using the RNeasy kit, and about 0.45 to 1 microgram was reverse transcribed with random hexamers. The immunoSEQ multiplex PCR assay, covering 54 Vbeta and 13 Jbeta segments, was used to amplify TCR beta CDR3 regions. PCR amplification bias was corrected by using a synthetic template baseline for primer optimization and computational correction. Under the source paper's analysis protocol: Reads were assigned to V, D and J genes according to IMGT and analyzed in immunoSEQ Analyzer, with only productive sequences retained. Clonality was calculated as one minus the Shannon entropy normalized by log2 of the number of productive unique sequences. For each patient and control, public and private clones were evaluated among the 100 most prevalent clones. Clones were defined as Susac-specific when absent from the healthy and MS cohorts, from some 1,100 published viral clones and from other ImmuneACCESS disease sequences. The public reads were reanalyzed by TCRdb: fastp trimming at Q25, MiXCR alignment, in-frame beta chains only. Every distinct CDR3 protein forms one entry, paired with its most common genes and DNA. The V and J calls were not made by the authors but by TCRdb's processing. In this sample the table shows 150,000 to 200,000 distinct CDR3 sequences, nearly 97% of which occur a single time. Clones ranked in the top ten supply 0.075% to 0.1% of the sample.

Peripheral blood CD8+ and CD4+ T cells from healthy donors, Susac syndrome patients and multiple sclerosis patients were profiled using high-throughput TCR beta sequencing. Recently defined diagnostic criteria for definite or probable disease were met by the Susac syndrome patients. Bulk CD8+ and CD4+ T cells were purified by magnetic negative isolation, while CD8+ TEMRA cells were enriched using FACS. Blood was collected in EDTA tubes and processed within 24 hours, with PBMCs isolated through density gradient centrifugation. PBMCs intended for TCR sequencing were frozen in liquid nitrogen and were later thawed in a 37 degrees C water bath. Purity of sorted or isolated CD4+, CD8+ and CD8+ TEMRA cells was at least 90%. This clonotype was recorded only once. No antigen is known for it. No qualities accompany the bases; no much larger clone lies one base away. A single read makes a weak case. This TCR was recovered from a human donor with Susac syndrome. Sequencing was performed on CD4+ T cells from PBMCs.

The CDR3 region has the sequence CASSRVRVGGYTF. The nucleotides read TGTGCCAGCAGCCGCGTACGGGTAGGAGGCTACACCTTC. Recombination connected TRBV3-1 to TRBJ1-2, with an unclear D gene assignment. The germline V gene encodes CDR1 LGHDT and CDR2 YNNKEL (reference sequence). The CDR3 has 13 amino acids, counting the end cysteine and phenylalanine. Of the read, only the CDR3 DNA is kept; its 39 bases are in frame from base 1. V and J lose 4 bases and 8 bases, and a span of 14 bases separates them.